Below are 17 T cell receptor beta chains sequenced from a single sample in a study of radiotherapy plus CTLA-4 blockade in lung cancer. Sequencing was performed with immunoSEQ multiplex PCR; in TCRdb, only in-frame clones are kept and a portion is missing. The data contain some 50,000 clones, about 83% of them singletons. The sequenced sample was peripheral blood, obtained from a patient treated with radiotherapy plus ipilimumab. The receptors derive from a human donor with non-small cell lung cancer whose response to radiotherapy plus ipilimumab could not be evaluated.

The chain employs TRBV28 and TRBJ2-7, with TRBD1 matching over 8 bases. The CDR3 covers 13 residues. Unmatched junction bases numbered 11, after V lost 9 bases and J lost 7 bases. Germline loops: CDR1 MDHEN, CDR2 SYDVKM. This CDR3 is CASRTGPSREQYF. CDR3 nucleotides: TGTGCCAGTCGGACAGGGCCCTCGAGGGAGCAGTACTTC.

The chain employs TRBV19 and TRBJ2-3; D is undetermined. The V end was cut by 7 bases, the J end by 2 bases, with 10 bases between. The germline gives CDR1 LNHDA, CDR2 SQIVND (reference sequence). The CDR3 is 13 amino acids. CDR3 residues: CASIERLTDTQYF. DNA for the CDR3: TGTGCCAGTATTGAGAGGCTCACAGATACGCAGTATTTT.

V is TRBV9 and J is TRBJ1-2; D is possibly TRBD1 (6 bases). Trimming took 0 bases from V and 7 from J, leaving 13 bases between them. The CDR3 totals 14 residues. The germline V gene has CDR1 SGDLS and CDR2 YYNGEE. The CDR3 coding sequence is TGTGCCAGCAGCGTAGACAGGGTCCCTCTTGGCTACACCTTC. The encoded protein is CASSVDRVPLGYTF.

This rearrangement joins TRBV11-3 to TRBJ2-3; TRBD2 is a possible D gene (5 bases). V lost 4 bases, J lost 5 bases, and 13 bases lay in between. CDR3 size: 14 residues. Germline loops: CDR1 SGHNT, CDR2 YENEEA. CDR3 sequence: CASSSFLLGDTQYF. The CDR3 nucleotides read TGTGCCAGCAGCTCCTTCCTACTAGGAGATACGCAGTATTTT.

Comments on this clone: An end of the junction does not agree with germline; a read error may underlie this. This rearrangement joins TRBV28 to TRBJ2-7; 8 positions match TRBD2. Germline lookup yields CDR1 MDHEN and CDR2 SYDVKM. The CDR3 runs 18 residues. CDR3 sequence: CASSKPGLVVPRSYKQYF. The CDR3 DNA sequence: TGTGCCAGCAGTAAACCGGGACTAGTTGTCCCTCGCTCCTACAAGCAGTACTTC.

The rearrangement joins TRBV13 to TRBJ2-1; 13 positions agree with TRBD2. Trimming took 2 bases from V and 1 from J; bases not matched to a gene: 5. This CDR3 spans 18 amino acids. Germline CDR1 is PRHDT and CDR2 is FYEKMQ (reference sequence). In DNA form, the CDR3 reads TGTGCCAGCAGCTTATGGACTAGCGGGAGTATATCCTACAATGAGCAGTTCTTC. Translating it yields CASSLWTSGSISYNEQFF.

On this clone itself: At one end the junction does not follow the germline gene, possibly because of a read error. This rearrangement joins TRBV28 to TRBJ2-7, with unresolved D. The CDR3 has 12 amino acids. Germline CDR1 MDHEN, CDR2 SYDVKM. For the CDR3, the DNA is TGTGCCAGCAGCCCCGGGTTCGGCCCGAGATTCTTC. It encodes CASSPGFGPRFF.

The chain links TRBV4-1 to TRBJ1-1, with D possibly being TRBD1 (6 bases). The CDR3 has 14 amino acids. Germline CDR1 MGHRA, CDR2 YSYEKL. The V end was cut by 9 bases, the J end by 1 base, with 15 bases between. The CDR3 nucleotides are TGCGCCAGTAGTGACAGGTTCCCGAACACTGAAGCTTTCTTT. Protein: CASSDRFPNTEAFF.

The chain carries TRBV27 and TRBJ1-5, with D perhaps TRBD1 (5 bases). The CDR3 covers 14 residues. CDR1 is MNHEY and CDR2 is SMNVEV in the germline V gene (reference sequence). Trimming left V 3 bases short and J 0 bases short, with 6 bases between. CDR3 coding DNA: TGTGCCAGCAGTTTTAGGGGTAGCAATCAGCCCCAGCATTTT. As protein: CASSFRGSNQPQHF.

The chain combines TRBV7-9 with TRBJ2-1; tentatively, D is TRBD2 (5 bases). Germline-derived CDR1 and CDR2 are SEHNR and FQNEAQ (reference sequence). The CDR3 totals 18 residues. V dropped 7 bases and J dropped 2 bases, with 24 bases sitting between them. CDR3 in DNA: TGTGCCAGCACCTCGGCGGAGGCAACTAGGCCTACCTACAATGAGCAGTTCTTC. This gives the protein CASTSAEATRPTYNEQFF.

The rearrangement joins TRBV6-4 to TRBJ1-1; TRBD1 matches 10 bases. CDR1 is MRHNA, CDR2 SNTAGT, per germline. The ends lost 2 bases at V and 0 bases at J; junction bases unmatched: 3. The CDR3 has 16 amino acids. CDR3 residues: CASSDPGQGLNTEAFF. DNA for the CDR3: TGTGCCAGCAGTGACCCGGGACAGGGGCTGAACACTGAAGCTTTCTTT.

The chain couples TRBV4-2 to TRBJ1-5, with 7 bases identical to TRBD1. CDR3 length: 15 amino acids. Germline-derived CDR1 and CDR2 are LGHNA and YNFKEQ. Trimming removed 1 base from V and 2 bases from J; junction bases left unmatched: 2. The CDR3 sequence is CASSQAGTGNQPQHF. The CDR3 DNA reads TGTGCCAGCAGCCAAGCCGGGACAGGCAATCAGCCCCAGCATTTT.

The chain employs TRBV4-1 and TRBJ2-4; maybe TRBD1 (6 bases). The CDR3 is 13 residues long. Between the trimmed V and J ends, which lost 4 bases and 11 bases, there was a span of 15 bases. Germline values: CDR1 MGHRA, CDR2 YSYEKL. Here the CDR3 reads CASSRTALVLQYF. Written as DNA, the CDR3 is TGCGCCAGCAGCCGGACAGCCCTTGTACTTCAGTACTTC.

The chain carries TRBV7-2 and TRBJ2-1, with D perhaps TRBD1 (5 bases). The germline V gene has CDR1 SGHTA and CDR2 FQGNSA. The CDR3 spans 15 residues. Trimming removed 7 bases from V and 2 bases from J, with 15 bases in between. CDR3 amino acids: CASKIGARPYNEQFF. CDR3 bases: TGTGCCAGCAAGATAGGGGCTAGGCCCTACAATGAGCAGTTCTTC. The complete variable domain, with remaining parts taken from reference TRBV7-2 and TRBJ2-1, reads GAGVSQSPSNKVTEKGKDVELRCDPISGHTALYWYRQSLGQGLEFLIYFQGNSAPDKSGLPSDRFSAERTGGSVSTLTIQRTQQEDSAVYLCASKIGARPYNEQFFGPGTRLTVL.

V and J are TRBV7-2 and TRBJ2-3, with D maybe TRBD1 (7 bases). The germline V gene has CDR1 SGHTA and CDR2 FQGNSA. V lost 4 bases, J lost 0 bases, and 11 bases lay in between. The CDR3 is 15 amino acids. The CDR3, as DNA: TGTGCCAGCAGCTGGCGGGACAGTAGCACAGATACGCAGTATTTT. It codes for CASSWRDSSTDTQYF.

This rearrangement joins TRBV4-3 to TRBJ2-1, with TRBD2 matching 9 bases. Looked up from germline, CDR1 is LGHNA and CDR2 is YSLEER. Losses at the gene ends were 0 bases for V and 9 bases for J; bases not matched to a gene: 0. There are 13 residues in the CDR3. The CDR3 protein is CASSQDSGGEQFF. As DNA, the CDR3 is TGCGCCAGCAGCCAAGATAGCGGGGGTGAGCAGTTCTTC.

The gene calls are TRBV5-1 and TRBJ2-1, with 7 bases matching TRBD2. Germline V lookup: CDR1 SGHRS, CDR2 YFSETQ. This CDR3 spans 18 amino acids. Germline trimming cut 5 bases from V and 5 bases from J; bases unmatched to any gene: 19. Here the CDR3 DNA reads TGCGCCAGCAGTTGGGGGGGGTGGGGCAGGTATATGAACAATGAGCAGTTCTTC. Translation gives CASSWGGWGRYMNNEQFF.